This T cell receptor (delta chain) was profiled in a study of Vδ1+ human thymocytes. General study points: Highly polyclonal TRG and TRD repertoires with Gaussian CDR3 length distributions appeared in thymus. Approximately 20% of thymic delta-chain sequences were Vdelta2, with few Vdelta3, unlike blood Vdelta1+ controls.

RNA was extracted from the cells and then reverse transcribed. Multiplex PCR used pooled V-gene forward primers and a constant-region reverse primer to amplify CDR3s. TCRdb reprocessed the multiplex PCR reads through CATT. The table shows 80,000 or so delta-chain clones, with about 35% occurring only once. Trimming took 3 bases from V and 5 from J, leaving 31 bases between them. This CDR3 has 20 residues. The germline CDR1 and CDR2 sequences are TSWWSYY and QGS. Note on this clone: Its antigen is not identified.

The rearrangement links TRDV1 to TRDJ1; perhaps TRDD2 as D (6 bases). Sequenced sample: Vdelta1+ gamma-delta thymocytes from the thymus. Regarding subset: FACS-sorted CD3+ TCRalphabeta- TCRVdelta1+ TCRVdelta2- thymocytes. The origin of this receptor is a boy in the first two years of life who had congenital heart surgery. The CDR3: CALGDPPSRYYGAIWDKLIF. In DNA form, the CDR3 reads TGTGCTCTTGGGGACCCGCCTTCCCGTTATTATGGGGCAATTTGGGATAAACTCATCTTT.